The clone carrying this TCR beta chain was seen once. This sample is part of a study of blood T cell repertoires in COVID-19. In the study overall: The study drew acute and convalescent COVID-19 samples from the United States, Italy and Spain. Sample material is recorded as cDNA or gDNA derived from T cells, B-cell-depleted T cells, or PBMCs.

Germline trimming cut 7 bases from V and 9 bases from J; bases unmatched to any gene: 7. The CDR3 consists of 13 residues. Per germline, CDR1 SGHNT and CDR2 YYREEE (reference sequence). Original processing notes: Reference gene primer amplification in the assay estimated nucleated cell counts. Clones were sequenced by immunoSEQ multiplex PCR, and TCRdb holds only the in-frame ones, with some missing. V and J calls and clone size are those listed in that table; D and trimming were worked out from the DNA. The data show more than 95,000 clones, 86% seen once. The material sequenced was peripheral blood. This TCR came from a woman aged 60-70 years in a cohort sampled during active or convalescent COVID-19. The V gene is TRBV5-4, the J gene TRBJ2-5; 12 bases match TRBD2. For the CDR3, the DNA is TGTGCCAGCGGGGCGGCTAGCGGGGGGGCCCAGTACTTC. It specifies CASGAASGGAQYF.